This T cell receptor (beta chain) derives from a study of T cells in Graves' hyperthyroidism and ophthalmopathy (dated by TCRdb to the late 2010s). Broadly, across the study: TCR V-J signatures able to tell the groups apart were searched for in a discovery cohort of 90 to 100 patients, of whom approximately 40 had Graves' ophthalmopathy and around 58 had stable Graves' hyperthyroidism. The 100 or so discovery patients were randomly divided into training and test sets at a 7:3 ratio. After blood sampling, hyperthyroidism patients were treated with methimazole at a starting dose of 30 mg daily, and ophthalmopathy patients were treated with high-dose intravenous methylprednisolone. The paper describes TCR Vbeta CDR3 sequencing of around 140 peripheral blood samples, made up of 43 ophthalmopathy patients, more than 70 hyperthyroidism patients and 17 progressor patients. Prospective prediction of ophthalmopathy was tested in an independent validation cohort of some 20 hyperthyroidism patients and 17 patients who later progressed to ophthalmopathy. The study also compared thyroid tissue and blood T-cell repertoires from several Graves' hyperthyroidism patients.

The CDR3, cysteine through phenylalanine, is 14 amino acids long. Here the CDR3 DNA is all that survives: 42 bases in frame from base 1. Trimmed from V: 5 bases; trimmed from J: 12 bases; junction bases lacking a gene match: 10. Based on the germline V gene, the CDR1 and CDR2 sequences are SGHNT and YENEEA. TCR beta CDR3 regions were amplified from RNA transcripts. The TCR CDR3 was subjected to a first round of RT-PCR using the HTBI primer set and the Qiagen OneStep RT-PCR kit. The libraries were constructed in a second round of multiplex PCR and then size-selected and purified. Libraries were sequenced paired-end with 100 bp reads on an Illumina HiSeq2000. The original methods were these. SOAPnuke was used to process the raw data, with reads discarded if the reads contained adapters or uncalled bases, had a mean Phred below 15, or lacked an exact constant-primer or identifier match. High-quality paired reads were merged using COPE v1.2.5, and each unique nucleotide sequence was defined as a clonotype. MiTCR v1.1 was used to align clonotypes to the IMGT TRBV, TRBD and TRBJ reference segments. Analysis was restricted to V-J combinations with a frequency above 0.0001, which covered roughly 99% of repertoires. A TCS score was defined as the ratio of F50 (clonal expansion) to E x V (chaos), with BLOSUM62-based TCRdist applied between CDR3 peptides within each V-J. Welch's t-statistics and random forest reduced 500 to 550 V-J features to 10 to 15, which were used in a naive Bayes classifier (R e1071). Thyroid-blood repertoire similarity was quantified with the Morisita-Horn index. The public sequencing data were trimmed at Q25 with fastp and processed into clonotypes with MiXCR by TCRdb, which kept only in-frame beta chains. Each entry is one CDR3 protein sequence, shown with its most common DNA and genes. Clone size and V and J calls follow TCRdb, not the original study. The sample includes 550,000 to 700,000 distinct CDR3 sequences, with more than 45% observed a single time. The ten largest clones add up to around 20% of the sample.

As concerns this clonotype: The antigen it binds to is not known. Within one base of it there is no much larger clone, and no base qualities were kept.

Overall study outcomes, separate from this receptor: Sample size was not statistically predetermined, and investigators were not blinded to group allocation. In validation, progression to ophthalmopathy was predicted by the model with nearly 71% sensitivity and around 75% specificity, a median of roughly 6 months before onset. Blood samples also contained most of the expanded thyroid clonotypes (frequency above 0.001), which suggests that blood repertoires may reflect thyroid immune responses. A model built on a 13 V-J signature distinguished ophthalmopathy from stable hyperthyroidism, reaching roughly 88% sensitivity and 81.08% specificity in cross-validation and 80%/75% in testing.

Any patient with an uncontrolled infection, another autoimmune disease, pregnancy or lactation was excluded. Diagnoses were established on the basis of clinical symptoms, serum thyroxine and TRAb, thyroid ultrasound, and orbital computed tomography. Total RNA was extracted using Trizol reagent, and RNA quality was assessed on an Agilent 2100 Bioanalyzer. This TCR came from an adult woman with Graves' disease, either hyperthyroidism or ophthalmopathy (not recorded which). Recombination linked TRBV11-3 to TRBJ2-2; TRBD1 aligns with 9 central bases. Sequencing input: peripheral blood or thyroid tissue (not recorded which). The encoded CDR3 is CASSRSEDRGQLFF. The DNA is TGTGCCAGCAGCCGTAGCGAGGACAGGGGTCAGCTGTTTTTT. Beyond the CDR3, the reference TRBV11-3 and TRBJ2-2 genes provide the residues; the full variable domain reads: EAGVVQSPRYKIIEKKQPVAFWCNPISGHNTLYWYLQNLGQGPELLIRYENEEAVDDSQLPKDRFSAERLKGVDSTLKIQPAELGDSAVYLCASSRSEDRGQLFFGEGSRLTVL.